This T cell receptor beta chain is from a study of T-cell reconstitution after alpha-beta-depleted transplantation in children. This CDR3 contains 13 residues. Germline V gene data show CDR1 as MNHEY and CDR2 as SMNVEV (reference sequence). Trimming pared 4 bases from V and 2 bases from J, leaving 6 bases between. Findings and caveats of the study: As was reported, about two months after transplant, alpha-beta T cells came from several hundred expanded graft clones. After transplant, high TCRbeta diversity at day 60 in some patients arose from surviving recipient T cells and thymic progenitors. The main origin of T-cell counts and diversity one year after transplant was newly produced T cells.

The library targeted TCRbeta and was prepared with unique molecular identifiers. TCRdb re-called the PCR reads with MiXCR, one entry per CDR3 protein. This sample yields 450,000 to 600,000 distinct CDR3 sequences, of which 10% to 13% are seen a single time; around 2.2% belongs to the top ten. This clonotype was found many times. Antigen specificity is unknown. The source material was PBMCs, sampled before TCRalphabeta/CD19-depleted stem cell transplant. The chain has TRBV27 and TRBJ1-5, with D possibly matching TRBD1 (5 bases). The sequence came from a child younger than 10 with inherited bone marrow failure, due to receive a stem cell transplant. The CDR3 spells CASSWGRNQPQHF. The CDR3 DNA is TGTGCCAGCAGTTGGGGCCGCAATCAGCCCCAGCATTTT.